This entry concerns a single T cell receptor (beta chain). Its antigen is unidentified. The CDR3 is made up of 15 amino acids. The junction had 16 bases not matched to a gene; V was cut back by 8 bases and J by 4 bases. The germline CDR1 and CDR2 sequences are SQVTM and ANQGSEA. This specimen comes from a study of T-cell reconstitution after alpha-beta-depleted transplantation in children. Study conclusions and caveats: It was reported that alpha-beta T cells came from several hundred expanded graft clones (about two months after transplant).

Unique molecular identifiers were used to barcode this TCRbeta library. One entry per CDR3 protein, called by TCRdb with MiXCR from the PCR reads. The data hold some 350,000 distinct CDR3 sequences, with 15% to 20% observed a single time. This clonotype was sampled from a male patient between 2 and 15 years old who had a stem cell transplant for acute lymphoblastic leukemia, so the T cells may come from the graft donor. The material sequenced was PBMCs, mostly from graft donor cells, taken 360 days after TCRalphabeta/CD19-depleted stem cell transplant. V and J are TRBV29-1 and TRBJ1-2, with 7 bases fitting TRBD1. CDR3 sequence: CSSGEGTDLIYGYTF. The CDR3 DNA follows: TGCAGCTCCGGAGAGGGGACAGACCTTATCTATGGCTACACCTTC.